The clone carrying this TCR beta chain was found a few times. Its antigen remains unidentified. The whole isolated RNA underwent reverse transcription, so sequencing captured expressed TCRB transcripts. Naive, central memory and regulatory T cell samples produced a mean of about 3.5 million reads. The method was immunoSEQ multiplex PCR; TCRdb's version includes in-frame clones alone and lacks a portion of them. The table records under 350,000 clones, around 24% of them present only once. Stem cell-like memory, regulatory, central memory and naive CD4+ cells were sorted via CD45RO/CCR7/CD25/CD127/CD95/CD27. These data come from a study of beta chain features in type 1 diabetes. Study-level background: Age, gender and cell yields were alike across patients and healthy donors.

V gave up 3 bases and J gave up 7 bases, with 10 bases separating them. CDR3 length equals 13 residues. CDR1 is SGHVS, CDR2 FQNEAQ, per germline. Study-level points and caveats: In the patient group, naive, central memory and Treg TCRB repertoires seemed more alike than in the healthy donor group. Moderate but significant shortening of TCRB CDR3s was recorded in all four CD4+ subsets from Type 1 diabetes patients.

The receptor comes from a woman aged 25 to 45 with type 1 diabetes. The V call is TRBV7-8, the J call TRBJ2-1; TRBD1 is a possible D gene (7 bases). The sequenced material came from naive CD4+ T cells from blood. The CDR3 loop reads CASSFSGGNEQFF. DNA of the CDR3: TGTGCCAGCAGCTTTTCAGGGGGGAATGAGCAGTTCTTC.